Listed below are T cell receptor beta chains from one sample, sequenced in a study of regulatory T cells in long-lasting Graves disease. MiXCR, applied by TCRdb to the multiplex PCR reads, yields one record per CDR3 protein. The sample comprises hundreds of thousands of distinct CDR3 sequences, 20% to 25% of which are singletons, and more than 6% rests with the top ten. The sequencing used peripheral blood mononuclear cells (PBMCs), collected when the disease was refractory, from a patient treated with antithyroid drugs. Source of these receptors: a female donor with Graves disease. Each CDR3 is given with its conserved first and last residue. D genes are given only for firm matches. A clone size is listed for some rows: how often the clone was seen (once, few, many), or a class if it is expanded.

j_gene | len | d_gene | abundance | v_gene | CDR3aa | CDR3nt
TRBJ1-1 | 14 | NA | NA | TRBV6-2/TRBV6-3 | CASSDVQGNTEAFF | TGTGCCAGCAGTGACGTACAGGGGAACACTGAAGCTTTCTTT
TRBJ2-3 | 12 | NA | few | TRBV28 | CASSSQADTQYF | TGTGCCAGCAGTTCACAGGCAGATACGCAGTATTTT
TRBJ1-4 | 15 | NA | many | TRBV6-1 | CASSEGGFGIEKLFF | TGTGCCAGCAGTGAAGGGGGCTTCGGTATTGAAAAACTGTTTTTT
TRBJ2-2 | 15 | NA | NA | TRBV20-1 | CSARDYETTTGELFF | TGCAGTGCTAGAGATTATGAGACAACCACCGGGGAGCTGTTTTTT
TRBJ2-7 | 12 | NA | NA | TRBV3-1 | CASRSYSYEQYF | TGTGCCAGCAGGAGTTACTCCTACGAGCAGTACTTC
TRBJ2-7 | 12 | TRBD1 | many | TRBV12-3/TRBV12-4 | CASRQGSYEQYF | TGTGCCAGCAGACAGGGGTCCTACGAGCAGTACTTC
TRBJ2-2 | 13 | NA | few | TRBV6-1 | CASREVPAGELFF | TGTGCCAGCAGGGAGGTGCCCGCCGGGGAGCTGTTTTTT
TRBJ2-7 | 14 | NA | many | TRBV28 | CASSLKWPPYEQYF | TGTGCCAGCAGTTTAAAATGGCCCCCCTACGAGCAGTACTTC
TRBJ1-5 | 17 | NA | NA | TRBV4-1 | CASSQGFGGVSNQPQHF | TGCGCCAGCAGCCAAGGGTTTGGAGGGGTAAGCAATCAGCCCCAGCATTTT
TRBJ1-5 | 14 | NA | NA | TRBV9 | CASSSDWGGWPQHF | TGTGCCAGCAGCTCTGATTGGGGCGGGTGGCCCCAGCATTTT
TRBJ2-7 | 13 | NA | many | TRBV6-5 | CASSYSVSYEQYF | TGTGCCAGCAGTTACTCAGTTTCCTACGAGCAGTACTTC
TRBJ2-7 | 15 | NA | many | TRBV27 | CASSYLGVENYEQYF | TGTGCCAGCAGTTATCTTGGGGTTGAGAACTACGAGCAGTACTTC
TRBJ1-2 | 12 | NA | few | TRBV7-2 | CASSLAGWGYTF | TGTGCCAGCAGCTTGGCAGGATGGGGCTACACCTTC
TRBJ1-2 | 15 | NA | NA | TRBV4-1 | CASSQGTVANYGYTF | TGCGCCAGCAGCCAGGGGACGGTTGCTAACTATGGCTACACCTTC
TRBJ2-7 | 15 | TRBD1 | NA | TRBV28 | CAITPGTGDGYEQYF | TGTGCCATCACACCCGGGACAGGGGATGGGTACGAGCAGTACTTC
TRBJ1-1 | 12 | NA | NA | TRBV30 | CAWNPSGTEAFF | TGTGCCTGGAACCCTTCGGGCACTGAAGCTTTCTTT
TRBJ1-1 | 15 | NA | NA | TRBV7-6 | CASTPGGDMNTEAFF | TGTGCCAGCACTCCTGGCGGGGACATGAACACTGAAGCTTTCTTT
TRBJ2-2 | 14 | TRBD2 | few | TRBV20-1 | CSARGGRETGELFF | TGCAGTGCTCGGGGGGGGCGAGAAACCGGGGAGCTGTTTTTT
TRBJ1-2 | 15 | NA | many | TRBV6-1 | CASYHPGGTHYGYTF | TGTGCCAGCTATCATCCGGGAGGGACCCACTATGGCTACACCTTC
TRBJ1-2 | 15 | NA | many | TRBV5-6 | CASSLELREDYGYTF | TGTGCCAGCAGCTTGGAGCTCAGGGAGGACTATGGCTACACCTTC
TRBJ2-7 | 16 | TRBD1 | many | TRBV15 | CATSRDRGTGGYEQYF | TGTGCCACCAGCAGAGATCGGGGAACAGGGGGCTACGAGCAGTACTTC
TRBJ1-1 | 17 | NA | NA | TRBV4-1 | CASSLPDLEGVRAEAFF | TGCGCCAGCAGCCTACCCGACCTGGAAGGGGTTAGGGCTGAAGCTTTCTTT
TRBJ2-2 | 16 | TRBD1 | many | TRBV2 | CASSLNRGSGTGELFF | TGTGCCAGCAGCCTTAACAGGGGGTCAGGCACCGGGGAGCTGTTTTTT
TRBJ1-4 | 15 | NA | NA | TRBV10-3 | CAISESTWANEKLFF | TGTGCCATCAGTGAGTCGACCTGGGCGAATGAAAAACTGTTTTTT
TRBJ1-1 | 13 | NA | NA | TRBV20-1 | CSAGGASFPEAFF | TGCAGTGCCGGGGGGGCATCTTTCCCCGAAGCTTTCTTT
TRBJ2-1 | 15 | TRBD2 | few | TRBV7-9 | CASSLGGLAVDWGFF | TGTGCCAGCAGCCTAGGAGGACTAGCGGTCGACTGGGGATTCTTC
TRBJ1-2 | 16 | NA | NA | TRBV9 | CASSGGFWGRGGGYTF | TGTGCCAGCAGCGGCGGGTTCTGGGGCCGCGGTGGTGGCTACACCTTC
TRBJ2-3 | 16 | TRBD2 | few | TRBV7-3 | CASSLTSLAGTDTQYF | TGTGCCAGCAGCTTAACGTCCCTAGCGGGTACAGATACGCAGTATTTT
TRBJ1-5 | 17 | NA | NA | TRBV20-1 | CSASQPGGVGFNQPQHF | TGCAGTGCTAGTCAGCCGGGCGGGGTAGGGTTCAATCAGCCCCAGCATTTT
TRBJ2-2 | 15 | NA | NA | TRBV7-9 | CASSFETLNTGELFF | TGTGCCAGCAGTTTCGAGACACTGAACACCGGGGAGCTGTTTTTT
TRBJ2-2 | 15 | TRBD2 | NA | TRBV28 | CTSSLSGGNTGELFF | TGTACCAGCAGTCTTAGCGGGGGGAACACCGGGGAGCTGTTTTTT
TRBJ1-2 | 14 | NA | few | TRBV20-1 | CSARDLAGSYGYTF | TGCAGTGCTAGAGATTTGGCAGGTTCCTATGGCTACACCTTC
TRBJ2-7 | 18 | NA | NA | TRBV20-1 | CSASATSPSASAYYEQYF | TGCAGTGCTAGCGCCACCTCCCCCTCGGCTAGCGCCTACTACGAGCAGTACTTC
TRBJ1-2 | 12 | NA | NA | TRBV7-9 | CASSLYTAGYTF | TGTGCCAGCAGCTTATATACAGCTGGCTACACCTTC
TRBJ2-2 | 13 | NA | NA | TRBV7-3 | CASRSGGAGELFF | TGTGCCTCTCGGTCAGGGGGGGCCGGGGAGCTGTTTTTT
TRBJ1-2 | 14 | NA | NA | TRBV5-6 | CASSFLGSSWGYTF | TGTGCCAGCAGCTTTCTTGGCAGTTCGTGGGGCTACACCTTC
TRBJ2-5 | 15 | TRBD1 | many | TRBV2 | CASSEAGQGRGAQYF | TGTGCCAGCAGTGAAGCGGGACAGGGGAGAGGGGCCCAGTACTTC